Listed here is a single T cell receptor (beta chain). The data belong to a study of cytomegalovirus exposure and HLA in healthy donors. The PCR had 60 Vbeta and 13 Jbeta primers. The assay was immunoSEQ multiplex PCR, and TCRdb's table has in-frame clones only and misses some. The table lists about 99,000 clones. This TCR derives from a man aged 40-49 years in good health and CMV-seronegative. The material sequenced was PBMCs.

The CDR3 coding sequence is TGTGCCAGCAGCTGGGGACAGCAGAACACTGAAGCTTTCTTT. Translating gives CASSWGQQNTEAFF. This rearrangement joins TRBV5-5 to TRBJ1-1, with TRBD1 identical over 7 bases. V lost 3 bases to trimming and J lost 1 base; unmatched junction nucleotides: 3. The CDR3 is 14 residues long. CDR1 and CDR2 from the germline V gene are SGHKS and YYEKEE (reference sequence). The variable domain in full, completed from reference TRBV5-5 and TRBJ1-1, reads DAGVTQSPTHLIKTRGQQVTLRCSPISGHKSVSWYQQVLGQGPQFIFQYYEKEERGRGNFPDRFSARQFPNYSSELNVNALLLGDSALYLCASSWGQQNTEAFFGQGTRLTVV.